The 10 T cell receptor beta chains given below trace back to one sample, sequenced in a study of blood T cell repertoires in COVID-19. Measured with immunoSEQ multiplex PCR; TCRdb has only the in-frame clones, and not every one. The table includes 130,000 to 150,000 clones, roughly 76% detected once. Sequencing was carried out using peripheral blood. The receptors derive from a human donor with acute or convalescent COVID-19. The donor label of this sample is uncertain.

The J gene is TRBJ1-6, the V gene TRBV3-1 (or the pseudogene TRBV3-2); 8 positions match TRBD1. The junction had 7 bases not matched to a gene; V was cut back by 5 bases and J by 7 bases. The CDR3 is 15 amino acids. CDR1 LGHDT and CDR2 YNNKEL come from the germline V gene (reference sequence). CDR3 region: CASSSGGRGNSPLHF. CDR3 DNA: TGTGCCAGCAGCTCAGGGGGCAGGGGGAATTCACCCCTCCACTTT.

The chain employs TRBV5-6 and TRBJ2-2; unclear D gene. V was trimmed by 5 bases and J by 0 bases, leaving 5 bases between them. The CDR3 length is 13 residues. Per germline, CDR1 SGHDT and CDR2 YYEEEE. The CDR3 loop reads CASRVANTGELFF. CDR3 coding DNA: TGTGCCAGCAGGGTAGCGAACACCGGGGAGCTGTTTTTT.

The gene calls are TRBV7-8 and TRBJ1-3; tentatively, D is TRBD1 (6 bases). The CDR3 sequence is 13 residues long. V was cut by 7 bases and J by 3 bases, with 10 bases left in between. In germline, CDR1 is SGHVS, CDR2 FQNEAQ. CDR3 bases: TGTGCCAGCACGACAGGCTTTGGAAACACCATATATTTT. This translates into CASTTGFGNTIYF. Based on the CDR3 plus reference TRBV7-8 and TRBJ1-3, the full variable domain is GAGVSQSPRYKVAKRGQDVALRCDPISGHVSLFWYQQALGQGPEFLTYFQNEAQLDKSGLPSDRFFAERPEGSVSTLKIQRTQQEDSAVYLCASTTGFGNTIYFGEGSWLTVV.

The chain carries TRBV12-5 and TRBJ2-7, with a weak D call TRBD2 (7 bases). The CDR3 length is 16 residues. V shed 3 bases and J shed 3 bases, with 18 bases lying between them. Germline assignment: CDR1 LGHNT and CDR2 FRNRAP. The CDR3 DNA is TGTGCTAGTGGTTTTCCTAAAGGGGGGGATATCTACGAGCAGTACGTC. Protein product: CASGFPKGGDIYEQYV.

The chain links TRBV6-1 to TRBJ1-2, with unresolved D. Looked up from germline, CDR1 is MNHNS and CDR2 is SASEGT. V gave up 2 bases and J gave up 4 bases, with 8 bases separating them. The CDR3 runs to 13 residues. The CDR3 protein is CASSEKSGYGYTF. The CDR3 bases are TGTGCCAGCAGTGAAAAGAGTGGCTATGGCTACACCTTC.

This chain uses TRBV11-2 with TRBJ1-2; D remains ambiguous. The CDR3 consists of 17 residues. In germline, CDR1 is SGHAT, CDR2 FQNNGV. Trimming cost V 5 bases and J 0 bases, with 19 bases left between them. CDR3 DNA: TGTGCCAGCAGCGGGTGGGCCAGGAGGACTACTAACTATGGCTACACCTTC. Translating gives CASSGWARRTTNYGYTF.

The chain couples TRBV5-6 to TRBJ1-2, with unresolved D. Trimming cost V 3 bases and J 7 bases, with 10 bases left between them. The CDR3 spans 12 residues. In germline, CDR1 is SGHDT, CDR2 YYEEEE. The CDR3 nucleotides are TGTGCCAGCAGCTGGGGAGGCGTTGGCTACACCTTC. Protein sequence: CASSWGGVGYTF. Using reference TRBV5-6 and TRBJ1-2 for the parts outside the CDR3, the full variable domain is DAGVTQSPTHLIKTRGQQVTLRCSPKSGHDTVSWYQQALGQGPQFIFQYYEEEERQRGNFPDRFSGHQFPNYSSELNVNALLLGDSALYLCASSWGGVGYTFGSGTRLTVV.

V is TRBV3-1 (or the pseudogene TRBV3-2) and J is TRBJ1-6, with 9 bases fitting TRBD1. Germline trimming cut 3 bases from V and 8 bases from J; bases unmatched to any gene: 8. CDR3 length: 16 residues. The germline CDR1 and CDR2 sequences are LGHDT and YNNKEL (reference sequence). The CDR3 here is CASSQRAGTGYSPLHF. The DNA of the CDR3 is TGTGCCAGCAGCCAGCGGGCCGGGACAGGGTATTCACCCCTCCACTTT.

In DNA form, the CDR3 reads TGCGCCAGCAGGCCGGGACAGGGGGACACCGGGGAGCTGTTTTTT. Translation: CASRPGQGDTGELFF. The rearrangement links TRBV10-1 to TRBJ2-2; TRBD1 agrees at 11 bases. The CDR3 consists of 15 residues. V lost 6 bases to trimming and J lost 3 bases; unmatched junction nucleotides: 3. In germline, CDR1 is WNHNN, CDR2 SYGVQD (reference sequence).

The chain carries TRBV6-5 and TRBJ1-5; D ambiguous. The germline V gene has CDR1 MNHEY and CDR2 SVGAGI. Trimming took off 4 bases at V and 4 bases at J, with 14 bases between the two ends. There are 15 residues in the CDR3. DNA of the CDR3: TGTGCCAGCAGTTCCGACCGTCTAGAGAATCAGCCCCAGCATTTT. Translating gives CASSSDRLENQPQHF.